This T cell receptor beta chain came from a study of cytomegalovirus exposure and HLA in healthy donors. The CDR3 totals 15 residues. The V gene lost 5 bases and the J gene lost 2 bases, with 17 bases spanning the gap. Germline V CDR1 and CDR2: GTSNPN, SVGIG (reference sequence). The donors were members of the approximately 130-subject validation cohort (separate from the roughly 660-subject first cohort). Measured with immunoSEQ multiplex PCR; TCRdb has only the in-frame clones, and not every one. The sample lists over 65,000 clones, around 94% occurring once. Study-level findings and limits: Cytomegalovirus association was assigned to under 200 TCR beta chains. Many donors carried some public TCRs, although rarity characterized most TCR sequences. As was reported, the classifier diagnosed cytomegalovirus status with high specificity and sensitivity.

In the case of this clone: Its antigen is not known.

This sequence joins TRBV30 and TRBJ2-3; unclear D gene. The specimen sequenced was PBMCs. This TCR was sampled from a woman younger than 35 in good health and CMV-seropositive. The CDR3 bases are TGTGCCTGGGTTGGCGGTACCACCAACACAGATACGCAGTATTTT. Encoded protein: CAWVGGTTNTDTQYF. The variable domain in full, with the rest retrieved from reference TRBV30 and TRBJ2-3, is SQTIHQWPATLVQPVGSPLSLECTVEGTSNPNLYWYRQAAGRGLQLLFYSVGIGQISSEVPQNLSASRPQDRQFILSSKKLLLSDSGFYLCAWVGGTTNTDTQYFGPGTRLTVL.